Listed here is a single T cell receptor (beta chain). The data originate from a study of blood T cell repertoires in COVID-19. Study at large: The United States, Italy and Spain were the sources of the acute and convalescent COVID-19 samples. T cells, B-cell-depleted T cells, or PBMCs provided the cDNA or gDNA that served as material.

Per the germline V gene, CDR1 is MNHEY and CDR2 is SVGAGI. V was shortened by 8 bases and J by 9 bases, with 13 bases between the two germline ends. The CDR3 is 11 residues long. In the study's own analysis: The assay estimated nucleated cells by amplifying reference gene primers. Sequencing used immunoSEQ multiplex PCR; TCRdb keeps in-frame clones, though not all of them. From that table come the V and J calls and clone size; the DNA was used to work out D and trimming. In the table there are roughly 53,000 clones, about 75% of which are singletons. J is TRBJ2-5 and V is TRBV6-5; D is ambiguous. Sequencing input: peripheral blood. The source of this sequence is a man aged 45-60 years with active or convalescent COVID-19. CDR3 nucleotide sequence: TGTGCCAGCGGCTTAACGTTGGCCCAGTACTTC. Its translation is CASGLTLAQYF.